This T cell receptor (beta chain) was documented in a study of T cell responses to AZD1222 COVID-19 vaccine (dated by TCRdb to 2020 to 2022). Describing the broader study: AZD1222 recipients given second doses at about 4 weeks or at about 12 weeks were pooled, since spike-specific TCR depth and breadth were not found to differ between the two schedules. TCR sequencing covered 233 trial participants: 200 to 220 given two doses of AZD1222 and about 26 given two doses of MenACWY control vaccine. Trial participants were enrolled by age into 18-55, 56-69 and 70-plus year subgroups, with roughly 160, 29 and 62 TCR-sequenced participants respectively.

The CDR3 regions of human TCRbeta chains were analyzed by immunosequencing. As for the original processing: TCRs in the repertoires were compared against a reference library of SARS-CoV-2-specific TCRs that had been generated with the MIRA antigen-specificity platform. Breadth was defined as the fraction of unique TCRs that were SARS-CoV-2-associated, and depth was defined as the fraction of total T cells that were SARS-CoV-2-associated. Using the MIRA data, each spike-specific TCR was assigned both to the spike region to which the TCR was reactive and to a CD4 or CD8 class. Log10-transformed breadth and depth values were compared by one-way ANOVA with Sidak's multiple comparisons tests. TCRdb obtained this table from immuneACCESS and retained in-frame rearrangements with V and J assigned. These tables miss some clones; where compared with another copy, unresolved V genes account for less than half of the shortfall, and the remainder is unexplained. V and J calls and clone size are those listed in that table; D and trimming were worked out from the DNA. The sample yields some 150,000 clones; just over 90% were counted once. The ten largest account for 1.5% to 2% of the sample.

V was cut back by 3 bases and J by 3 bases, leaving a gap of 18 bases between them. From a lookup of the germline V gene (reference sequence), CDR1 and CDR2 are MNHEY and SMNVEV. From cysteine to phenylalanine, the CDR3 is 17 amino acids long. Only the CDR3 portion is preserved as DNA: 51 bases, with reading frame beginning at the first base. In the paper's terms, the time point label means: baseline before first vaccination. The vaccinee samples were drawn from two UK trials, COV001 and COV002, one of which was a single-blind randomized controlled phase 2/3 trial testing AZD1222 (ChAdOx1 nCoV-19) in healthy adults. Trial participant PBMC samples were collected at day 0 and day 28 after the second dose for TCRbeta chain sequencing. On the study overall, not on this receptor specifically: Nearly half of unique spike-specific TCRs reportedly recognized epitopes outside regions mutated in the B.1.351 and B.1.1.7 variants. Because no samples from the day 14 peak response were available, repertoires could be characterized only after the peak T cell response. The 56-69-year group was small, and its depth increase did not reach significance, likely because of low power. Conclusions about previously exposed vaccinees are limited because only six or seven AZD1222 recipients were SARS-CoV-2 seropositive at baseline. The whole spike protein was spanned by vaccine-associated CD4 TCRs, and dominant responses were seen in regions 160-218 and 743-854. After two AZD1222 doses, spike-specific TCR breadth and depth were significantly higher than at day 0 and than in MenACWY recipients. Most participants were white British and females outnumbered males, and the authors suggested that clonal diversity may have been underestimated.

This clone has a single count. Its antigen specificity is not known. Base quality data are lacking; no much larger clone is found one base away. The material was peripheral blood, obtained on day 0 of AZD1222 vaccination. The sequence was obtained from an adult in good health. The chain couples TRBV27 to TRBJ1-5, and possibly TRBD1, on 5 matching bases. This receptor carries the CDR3 CASSFLLAGGVNQPQHF. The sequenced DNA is TGTGCCAGCAGTTTCCTCCTGGCTGGGGGAGTCAATCAGCCCCAGCATTTT.